A single sample gave rise to the 27 T cell receptor beta chains below, sequenced in a study of T cells in tuberculosis. TCRdb's copy holds only in-frame clones and misses some; the assay was immunoSEQ multiplex PCR. The sample includes 30,000 to 40,000 clones, 97% of them seen just once. The specimen was PBMCs. Receptor source: a donor between 10 and 29 years old with latent tuberculosis or without tuberculosis infection.

This clone was observed once. The V and J genes are TRBV27 and TRBJ2-7, with 7 bases that match TRBD2. The V gene end was trimmed by 5 bases and the J gene end by 0 bases; junction bases not matched to a gene: 16. Looked up from germline, CDR1 is MNHEY and CDR2 is SMNVEV (reference sequence). This CDR3 spans 18 amino acids. This CDR3 is CASSPPMGGGAYSYEQYF. The CDR3 DNA is TGTGCCAGCAGTCCCCCCATGGGGGGAGGGGCTTACTCCTACGAGCAGTACTTC.

The gene calls are TRBV9 and TRBJ2-7, with 8 nucleotides matching TRBD1. The germline V gene encodes CDR1 SGDLS and CDR2 YYNGEE. V was pared by 0 bases and J by 6 bases, with 11 bases of the junction left unmatched. The CDR3 loop spans 16 amino acids. CDR3 nucleotides: TGTGCCAGCAGCGTAGGTGGTCCCAGGGGGCCCTCCGAGCAGTACTTC. Translated, it gives CASSVGGPRGPSEQYF.

This clone was seen just once. The chain joins TRBV19 to TRBJ2-3; D is undetermined. This CDR3 spans 13 amino acids. Per the germline V gene, CDR1 is LNHDA and CDR2 is SQIVND (reference sequence). The V end lost 3 bases, the J end lost 3 bases, and 7 bases lay between the germline ends. The CDR3 DNA follows: TGTGCCAGTAGTATCCCGCTAACAGATACGCAGTATTTT. Translated, it gives CASSIPLTDTQYF.

This clone occurred once. CDR3 bases: TGTGCCAGTAGGACCACAGGGTCTCCGACGGAGACCCAGTACTTC. Protein sequence: CASRTTGSPTETQYF. The chain uses TRBV19 and TRBJ2-5, with D perhaps matching TRBD1 (6 bases). V gave up 6 bases and J gave up 5 bases, with 19 bases separating them. The CDR3 consists of 15 residues. Germline CDR1 reads LNHDA; CDR2 reads SQIVND (reference sequence).

The chain uses TRBV30 and TRBJ2-7, with 9 bases lining up with TRBD1. Germline-derived CDR1 and CDR2 are GTSNPN and SVGIG (reference sequence). The V and J ends lost 2 bases and 2 bases, in that order; junction bases with no gene match: 4. This CDR3 is built from 14 residues. The CDR3 reads CAWSTGTGTYEQYF. The CDR3 nucleotides are TGTGCCTGGAGTACCGGGACAGGGACCTACGAGCAGTACTTC.

This chain links TRBV2 with TRBJ1-2; TRBD1 agrees at 7 bases. Germline assignment: CDR1 SNHLY and CDR2 FYNNEI. The CDR3 covers 13 residues. Unmatched junction bases numbered 5, after V lost 6 bases and J lost 4 bases. Here the CDR3 reads CASRPGTVYGYTF. The CDR3 nucleotides are TGTGCCAGCAGACCCGGGACAGTCTATGGCTACACCTTC.

The CDR3 spells CAWGQKVEAFF. In DNA, the CDR3 is TGTGCCTGGGGACAGAAAGTTGAAGCTTTCTTT. The genes are TRBV30 and TRBJ1-1, with D perhaps matching TRBD1 (6 bases). Germline V gene lookup returns CDR1 GTSNPN and CDR2 SVGIG (reference sequence). Deletions cut 5 bases from V and 7 bases from J, with 11 bases between. The CDR3 sequence is 11 residues long. Full variable domain (outside the CDR3, taken from reference TRBV30 and TRBJ1-1): SQTIHQWPATLVQPVGSPLSLECTVEGTSNPNLYWYRQAAGRGLQLLFYSVGIGQISSEVPQNLSASRPQDRQFILSSKKLLLSDSGFYLCAWGQKVEAFFGQGTRLTVV.

The rearrangement joins TRBV6-1 to TRBJ2-7; 7 positions match TRBD1. Germline V CDR1 and CDR2: MNHNS, SASEGT. The CDR3 consists of 12 residues. The trim removed 6 bases at V and 7 bases at J, leaving 6 bases unmatched. The CDR3 region has the DNA TGTGCCAGCAGACTTGGGACAGAAGAGCAGTACTTC. Translating it yields CASRLGTEEQYF.

The rearrangement joins TRBV19 to TRBJ1-5, with D tentatively TRBD1 (6 bases). The germline V gene encodes CDR1 LNHDA and CDR2 SQIVND (reference sequence). CDR3 length: 17 residues. Trimming removed 3 bases from V and 2 bases from J, with 17 bases in between. This CDR3 is CASSIGVGGARNQPQHF. The CDR3 DNA reads TGTGCCAGTAGTATCGGGGTCGGGGGGGCGCGCAATCAGCCCCAGCATTTT.

This clone has just one count. The genes are TRBV2 and TRBJ2-5; no firm D call. V shed 5 bases and J shed 4 bases, with 5 bases lying between them. Germline V gene sequence: CDR1 SNHLY, CDR2 FYNNEI. There are 11 residues in the CDR3. Written as DNA, the CDR3 is TGTGCCAGCAGTCCTTCAGAGACCCAGTACTTC. Protein sequence: CASSPSETQYF.

V and J are TRBV2 and TRBJ2-3; 9 bases agree with TRBD2. CDR3 length: 14 residues. Looked up from germline, CDR1 is SNHLY and CDR2 is FYNNEI. V trimming: 4 bases; J trimming: 1 base; junction bases outside the gene matches: 0. The DNA for the CDR3 is TGTGCCAGCAGTGGGACTAGCGGCACAGATACGCAGTATTTT. Its translation: CASSGTSGTDTQYF.

The chain carries TRBV2 and TRBJ1-1; D gene ambiguous. CDR3 length: 13 amino acids. Trimming took 6 bases from V and 6 from J, leaving 14 bases between them. Germline CDR1 reads SNHLY; CDR2 reads FYNNEI. CDR3 nucleotides: TGTGCCAGCAGCGACATGGGTGTGGCTGAAGCTTTCTTT. Protein: CASSDMGVAEAFF. Based on the CDR3 plus reference TRBV2 and TRBJ1-1, the full variable domain is EPEVTQTPSHQVTQMGQEVILRCVPISNHLYFYWYRQILGQKVEFLVSFYNNEISEKSEIFDDQFSVERPDGSNFTLKIRSTKLEDSAMYFCASSDMGVAEAFFGQGTRLTVV.

The V and J genes are TRBV12-5 and TRBJ1-4; a possible D gene is TRBD1 (5 bases). V was pared by 2 bases and J by 11 bases, with 12 bases between. The CDR3 contains 13 residues. Germline assignment: CDR1 LGHNT and CDR2 FRNRAP. CDR3 region: CASGLYSGGKLFF. The CDR3, as DNA: TGTGCTAGTGGTTTGTATAGCGGGGGGAAACTGTTTTTT.

The chain links TRBV5-1 to TRBJ1-4; weak D call: TRBD1 (5 bases). The CDR3 covers 14 residues. Germline V CDR1 and CDR2: SGHRS, YFSETQ. Trimming removed 4 bases from V and 7 bases from J, with 14 bases in between. The CDR3 DNA is TGCGCCAGCAGCCAGGGAACGGGACTTGAAAAACTGTTTTTT. Translating gives CASSQGTGLEKLFF.

The chain uses TRBV2 and TRBJ1-1, with 9 positions matching TRBD1. Germline V lookup: CDR1 SNHLY, CDR2 FYNNEI. V trimming: 4 bases; J trimming: 5 bases; junction bases outside the gene matches: 5. This CDR3 spans 14 amino acids. The CDR3: CASSVYRGRTEAFF. CDR3 in DNA: TGTGCCAGCAGTGTATACAGGGGGCGGACTGAAGCTTTCTTT.

This chain links TRBV5-1 with TRBJ2-2; 13 bases match TRBD2. Germline CDR1 SGHRS, CDR2 YFSETQ. The length of the CDR3 is 21 residues. Trimming removed 2 bases from V and 3 bases from J; junction bases left unmatched: 16. Here the CDR3 DNA reads TGCGCCAGCAGCTTACTGAACTTCCCCGGGACTAGCGGGACTTACACCGGGGAGCTGTTTTTT. It codes for CASSLLNFPGTSGTYTGELFF.

The chain links TRBV4-1 to TRBJ2-3; 9 positions match TRBD2. V was pared by 4 bases and J by 1 base, with 9 bases of the junction left unmatched. The CDR3 is made up of 17 amino acids. CDR1 and CDR2 (germline): MGHRA, YSYEKL. The CDR3 coding sequence is TGCGCCAGCAGCCGGAGCCAGGCTAGCGGGGGCACAGATACGCAGTATTTT. Its translation: CASSRSQASGGTDTQYF.

A single count supports this clone. This chain joins TRBV2 and TRBJ1-2, with 10 bases fitting TRBD1. V lost 6 bases to trimming and J lost 4 bases; unmatched junction nucleotides: 5. This CDR3 has 14 residues. CDR1 SNHLY and CDR2 FYNNEI come from the germline V gene. The CDR3 DNA reads TGTGCCAGCAGCGACAGGGGGCGCGCCTATGGCTACACCTTC. It translates to CASSDRGRAYGYTF. Together with reference TRBV2 and TRBJ1-2, the CDR3 gives the full variable domain: EPEVTQTPSHQVTQMGQEVILRCVPISNHLYFYWYRQILGQKVEFLVSFYNNEISEKSEIFDDQFSVERPDGSNFTLKIRSTKLEDSAMYFCASSDRGRAYGYTFGSGTRLTVV.

The chain employs TRBV19 and TRBJ2-3; 10 nucleotides align to TRBD2. Looked up from germline, CDR1 is LNHDA and CDR2 is SQIVND (reference sequence). Trimming removed 4 bases from V and 0 bases from J; junction bases left unmatched: 4. This CDR3 is built from 16 residues. The CDR3 here is CASSTGLAASTDTQYF. The CDR3 region has the DNA TGTGCCAGTAGTACCGGACTAGCGGCTAGCACAGATACGCAGTATTTT.

This chain links TRBV5-4 with TRBJ2-1; weak D call: TRBD2 (5 bases). Germline V lookup: CDR1 SGHNT, CDR2 YYREEE (reference sequence). CDR3 length equals 14 residues. The V end was cut by 4 bases, the J end by 9 bases, with 17 bases between. CDR3 sequence: CASSPGMSWGEQFF. CDR3 DNA sequence: TGTGCCAGCAGCCCCGGGATGTCTTGGGGTGAGCAGTTCTTC.

The rearrangement joins TRBV5-1 to TRBJ1-4; TRBD1 matches 7 bases. CDR3 size: 13 residues. With 4 bases clipped from V and 7 bases from J, the junction kept 4 bases outside the gene matches. Germline CDR1 is SGHRS and CDR2 is YFSETQ. The CDR3 DNA is TGCGCCAGCAGCGTGGGACAGTTTGAAAAACTGTTTTTT. Amino acid sequence: CASSVGQFEKLFF. The full variable domain, completed using reference TRBV5-1 and TRBJ1-4, is KAGVTQTPRYLIKTRGQQVTLSCSPISGHRSVSWYQQTPGQGLQFLFEYFSETQRNKGNFPGRFSGRQFSNSRSEMNVSTLELGDSALYLCASSVGQFEKLFFGSGTQLSVL.

V and J are TRBV2 and TRBJ2-7, with D perhaps TRBD1 (6 bases). V was shortened by 0 bases and J by 0 bases, with 12 bases between the two germline ends. Looked up from germline, CDR1 is SNHLY and CDR2 is FYNNEI. The CDR3 is made up of 16 amino acids. As DNA, the CDR3 is TGTGCCAGCAGTGAAGCAGAACAGGGTCCCTCCTACGAGCAGTACTTC. It yields the protein CASSEAEQGPSYEQYF.

The CDR3 DNA sequence: TGTGCCAGCAGTGAAGACTGGGCACTCTCTGGAAACACCATATATTTT. It encodes CASSEDWALSGNTIYF. The gene calls are TRBV2 and TRBJ1-3; no clear D gene. The CDR3 has 16 residues. From germline, CDR1 is SNHLY and CDR2 FYNNEI. V was clipped by 1 base and J by 0 bases, with 10 bases between them.

Within the sample, this clone is medium-sized. The chain employs TRBV27 and TRBJ1-5; a possible D gene is TRBD1 (6 bases). Trimming took off 8 bases at V and 7 bases at J, with 12 bases between the two ends. This CDR3 region has 12 residues. The germline V gene has CDR1 MNHEY and CDR2 SMNVEV (reference sequence). CDR3 in amino acids: CASGTGLQPQHF. In DNA form, the CDR3 reads TGTGCCAGCGGTACAGGGTTGCAGCCCCAGCATTTT.

The chain has TRBV27 and TRBJ1-4; maybe TRBD1 (6 bases). V shed 5 bases and J shed 7 bases, with 17 bases lying between them. The CDR3 length is 15 residues. Germline values: CDR1 MNHEY, CDR2 SMNVEV (reference sequence). CDR3 DNA sequence: TGTGCCAGCAGTACTACAGGGAGTCAGGGTGAAAAACTGTTTTTT. This codes for CASSTTGSQGEKLFF.

The chain links TRBV4-2 to TRBJ1-1, with unresolved D. Trimming removed 4 bases at V and 5 bases at J, with 17 bases between. This CDR3 has 15 amino acids. In germline, CDR1 is LGHNA, CDR2 YNFKEQ. CDR3 loop: CASSRETNSPTEAFF. CDR3 bases: TGTGCCAGCAGCCGAGAGACAAATTCCCCTACTGAAGCTTTCTTT.

The gene calls are TRBV4-2 and TRBJ1-3; D not resolved. Trimming removed 0 bases at V and 1 base at J, with 10 bases between. The CDR3 has 16 amino acids. Germline loops: CDR1 LGHNA, CDR2 YNFKEQ. Written as DNA, the CDR3 is TGTGCCAGCAGCCAAGATCCCGGGGAATCTGGAAACACCATATATTTT. This translates into CASSQDPGESGNTIYF.